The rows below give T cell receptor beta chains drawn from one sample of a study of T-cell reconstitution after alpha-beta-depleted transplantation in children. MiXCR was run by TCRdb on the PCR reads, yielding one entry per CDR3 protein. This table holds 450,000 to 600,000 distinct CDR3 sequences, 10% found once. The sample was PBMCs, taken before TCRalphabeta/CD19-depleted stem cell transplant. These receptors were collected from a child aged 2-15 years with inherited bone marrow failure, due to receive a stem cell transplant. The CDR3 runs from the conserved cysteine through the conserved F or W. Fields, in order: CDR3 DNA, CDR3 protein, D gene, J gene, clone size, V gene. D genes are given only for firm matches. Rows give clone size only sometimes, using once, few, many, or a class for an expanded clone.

TGCAGTGCTAGTGGCCTAGACTACGAGCAGTACTTC,CSASGLDYEQYF,.,TRBJ2-7,many,TRBV20-1
TGTGCCAGCACCATAGACAGGGGGCTTGAAGGCTACACCTTC,CASTIDRGLEGYTF,TRBD1,TRBJ1-2,many,TRBV6-5
TGTGCCAGCTCACCACGACAGGACGCCAATCAGCCCCAGCATTTT,CASSPRQDANQPQHF,.,TRBJ1-5,.,TRBV18
TGTGCCTGGAGTGATGGGACAGGGGGTGGCTACACCTTC,CAWSDGTGGGYTF,TRBD1,TRBJ1-2,many,TRBV30
TGTGCCAGCAGCCGAGGGGCGGGTTCTGACAATGAGCAGTTCTTC,CASSRGAGSDNEQFF,.,TRBJ2-1,many,TRBV7-8
TGTGCCAGCAGTCCCCACCCGTTGGGACGGGTGTCTCTTTATCAGCCCCAGCATTTT,CASSPHPLGRVSLYQPQHF,.,TRBJ1-5,few,TRBV12-3/TRBV12-4
TGCAGCGTCACCGGGACTGCTGCCTACGAGCAGTACTTC,CSVTGTAAYEQYF,.,TRBJ2-7,many,TRBV29-1
TGTGCCACCAGCAGAGACCGGGGGATTTTTGGGACTGAAGCTTTCTTT,CATSRDRGIFGTEAFF,.,TRBJ1-1,.,TRBV15
TGCAGTGCTAGAGACAGAAAACAAGAGACCCAGTACTTC,CSARDRKQETQYF,.,TRBJ2-5,.,TRBV20-1
TGTGCCAGCAGCACACGAGGAGCAGATACGCAGTATTTT,CASSTRGADTQYF,.,TRBJ2-3,many,TRBV7-9
TGTGCCAGCAGCTTAAACCGCAATGAGCAGTTCTTC,CASSLNRNEQFF,.,TRBJ2-1,many,TRBV7-9
TGTGCCAGCAGCGTAGACGGACAGGGCTATGGCTACACCTTC,CASSVDGQGYGYTF,TRBD1,TRBJ1-2,many,TRBV9
TGTGCCACCAGCAGAGGACAGGGGGCGGATGGCTACACCTTC,CATSRGQGADGYTF,TRBD1,TRBJ1-2,.,TRBV15
TGTGCCAGCAGCCCCGGGAGCCCCGAGCAGTACTTC,CASSPGSPEQYF,.,TRBJ2-7,.,TRBV6-2/TRBV6-3
TGCAGTGCTAGAGATCTCAGAGGAACTGAAGCTTTCTTT,CSARDLRGTEAFF,.,TRBJ1-1,many,TRBV20-1
TGCGCCAGCAGCTTGGACGGGGGCTTTAGCACAGATACGCAGTATTTT,CASSLDGGFSTDTQYF,.,TRBJ2-3,many,TRBV5-1
TGTGCCAGCAGCTTAACAGGGTGGGCAGATACGCAGTATTTT,CASSLTGWADTQYF,.,TRBJ2-3,many,TRBV7-2
TGTGCCAGCAGGACGGCCCCTTGGTCAGATACGCAGTATTTT,CASRTAPWSDTQYF,.,TRBJ2-3,many,TRBV7-2
TGCAGTGCTAGAGACCCGGGAGTCGTCGCTAGCCGACAAGAGACCCAGTACTTC,CSARDPGVVASRQETQYF,.,TRBJ2-5,.,TRBV20-1
TGTGCCAGCAGCTTACGGTACCTGAGCACTGAAGCTTTCTTT,CASSLRYLSTEAFF,.,TRBJ1-1,few,TRBV7-2
TGTGCCAGCAGTTTATCACAGGGGGTGGGTGAAGCTTTCTTT,CASSLSQGVGEAFF,TRBD1,TRBJ1-1,many,TRBV28
TGCAGCGTTGTACTGGGACAGCAGACCCAGTACTTC,CSVVLGQQTQYF,TRBD1,TRBJ2-5,many,TRBV29-1
TGCAGTGCTAGGAACCCCCGGGCAGACCAAGAGACCCAGTACTTC,CSARNPRADQETQYF,.,TRBJ2-5,.,TRBV20-1
TGCAGCGTTGAAGCGGACAGCCCATGGATGACTTACGAGCAGTACTTC,CSVEADSPWMTYEQYF,.,TRBJ2-7,.,TRBV29-1
TGTGCCAGCAGACCAGCGGGAGTGGTGAATGAGCAGTTCTTC,CASRPAGVVNEQFF,TRBD2,TRBJ2-1,many,TRBV7-2
TGTGCCAGCAGTTTGAGGGGAGAGCAGTTCTTC,CASSLRGEQFF,.,TRBJ2-1,many,TRBV12-3/TRBV12-4
TGCAGTGCTGACCCCGGGACAGGATCCTACGAGCAGTACTTC,CSADPGTGSYEQYF,TRBD1,TRBJ2-7,once,TRBV20-1
TGTGCCAGCAGCTCCACGACCGGGGGAGACTATGGCTACACCTTC,CASSSTTGGDYGYTF,.,TRBJ1-2,few,TRBV11-2
TGTGCCATCAGCAGGGACGCCCGGTACGAGCAGTACTTC,CAISRDARYEQYF,.,TRBJ2-7,many,TRBV10-3
TGCGCCAGCAGTGAGAGCGGGACTAGTTGGGATGAGCAGTTCTTC,CASSESGTSWDEQFF,TRBD2,TRBJ2-1,.,TRBV10-1
TGTGCCAGCAGCTTAGGACAGGGGGCGGTTGGATACATTCAGTACTTC,CASSLGQGAVGYIQYF,TRBD1,TRBJ2-4,many,TRBV5-6
TGTGCCAGCAGCTCCTTTCCCGGGAAGCCCCAGCATTTT,CASSSFPGKPQHF,.,TRBJ1-5,many,TRBV12-3/TRBV12-4
TGTGCCAACGATGACGGGTCTTACAATGAGCAGTTCTTC,CANDDGSYNEQFF,.,TRBJ2-1,many,TRBV7-9
TGTGCCATCACAAGGAAAATCGACAGCTATGGCGAGCAGTACTTC,CAITRKIDSYGEQYF,.,TRBJ2-7,.,TRBV6-2/TRBV6-3
TGCGCCAGCAGCCAATTATGGACGCCGAGCTCCTACAATGAGCAGTTCTTC,CASSQLWTPSSYNEQFF,.,TRBJ2-1,few,TRBV5-1
TGTGCCAGCTCCAGCTTGGCGGGAGGGGACAATGAGCAGTTCTTC,CASSSLAGGDNEQFF,TRBD2,TRBJ2-1,.,TRBV2
TGTGCCAGCAGCTTAGAGCCCCGGAGCTCTGGGGCCAACGTCCTGACTTTC,CASSLEPRSSGANVLTF,.,TRBJ2-6,many,TRBV11-3
TGCGCCAGCAGCCGCACCGGGACAGGTATATACGAGCAGTACTTC,CASSRTGTGIYEQYF,TRBD1,TRBJ2-7,many,TRBV4-3
TGTGCCAGCAGCTTCCGGTTCGCAGATACGCAGTATTTT,CASSFRFADTQYF,.,TRBJ2-3,many,TRBV7-2
TGTGCCAGCAGTTTCAGGACAGGGGTCCACGAGCAGTACTTC,CASSFRTGVHEQYF,TRBD1,TRBJ2-7,few,TRBV28
TGCGCCAGCAGCTTGGTTATAGCGGGCAATGAGCAGTTCTTC,CASSLVIAGNEQFF,TRBD2,TRBJ2-1,many,TRBV5-1
TGTGCCTGGAGTGTACGCCCAGGGGTCGGCTACACCTTC,CAWSVRPGVGYTF,.,TRBJ1-2,.,TRBV30
TGTGCCAGCAGTTTTTTGTTCGGGACTAGCGGTGAGCAGTTCTTC,CASSFLFGTSGEQFF,TRBD2,TRBJ2-1,many,TRBV12-3/TRBV12-4
TGTGCCGTCCGCAGGGACAGGGCCTACAATGAGCAGTTCTTC,CAVRRDRAYNEQFF,TRBD1,TRBJ2-1,.,TRBV28
TGTGCCAGCAGTTTATCCCGACAGGGGGCTAACTATGGCTACACCTTC,CASSLSRQGANYGYTF,TRBD1,TRBJ1-2,.,TRBV27
TGCGCCAGCAGCTTGGAGGGAGTCTCCTACAATGAGCAGTTCTTC,CASSLEGVSYNEQFF,.,TRBJ2-1,many,TRBV5-1
TGTGCCAGCAGCCGCGGACAGGGAGCTTGGGACGAGCAGTACTTC,CASSRGQGAWDEQYF,TRBD1,TRBJ2-7,many,TRBV3-1
TGCGCCAGCAGCCAAGATAAGGGTCGCGTCGGGGAGCTGTTTTTT,CASSQDKGRVGELFF,.,TRBJ2-2,many,TRBV4-3
TGTGCCAGCCAAAAGACTAGCGGGAGTCAGTACAATGAGCAGTTCTTC,CASQKTSGSQYNEQFF,TRBD2,TRBJ2-1,many,TRBV27
TGTGCCAGCAGCTTAGGACAGGGGGTCGAATCCTACGAGCAGTACTTC,CASSLGQGVESYEQYF,TRBD1,TRBJ2-7,.,TRBV7-2
TGTGCCAGCAGTTTATCGGCTAGCGGGAGCTATGAGCAGTTCTTC,CASSLSASGSYEQFF,TRBD2,TRBJ2-1,many,TRBV27
TGTGCCATCAGTGCCGCAGGTTCAAACACTGAAGCTTTCTTT,CAISAAGSNTEAFF,.,TRBJ1-1,many,TRBV10-3
TGCGCCAGCAGCTTGGTAAGTGTCAGCTCCTACAATGAGCAGTTCTTC,CASSLVSVSSYNEQFF,.,TRBJ2-1,many,TRBV5-1
TGTGCCAGCAGCCATACTAGCGGCCGACAAGAGACCCAGTACTTC,CASSHTSGRQETQYF,TRBD2,TRBJ2-5,many,TRBV7-9
TGTGCCAGCAGTTACCTATCGTGGGACAGGGCCGAGCAGTACTTC,CASSYLSWDRAEQYF,TRBD1,TRBJ2-7,many,TRBV6-5
TGTGCCAGCTCACCGGGAATGAGAGAGACCCAGTACTTC,CASSPGMRETQYF,.,TRBJ2-5,few,TRBV18
TGTGCCAGCAGGGGGACAGGGGTGATCCAGCCCCAGCATTTT,CASRGTGVIQPQHF,TRBD1,TRBJ1-5,few,TRBV12-3/TRBV12-4
TGTGCCAGTACACCGGGACGGCACATCCCTAACTATGGCTACACCTTC,CASTPGRHIPNYGYTF,.,TRBJ1-2,many,TRBV12-3/TRBV12-4
TGTGCCAGCAGCTTACTAGCGGGCCACGTGGAGTTCTTC,CASSLLAGHVEFF,TRBD2,TRBJ2-1,.,TRBV7-9